Listed below are T cell receptor beta chains from one sample, sequenced in a study of blood T cell repertoires in COVID-19. Assay: immunoSEQ multiplex PCR; the TCRdb copy retains only in-frame clones and omits some. Of hundreds of thousands of clones listed, about 83% are singletons. Specimen: PBMCs or T cells enriched from blood (not recorded which). Every receptor here comes from a woman between 50 and 59 years old who had been exposed to COVID-19. Each CDR3 is given with its conserved first and last residue. Each record gives: D gene, clone size, J gene, V gene, CDR3 protein, CDR3 DNA. A D gene is named only where the DNA matches it firmly. Some rows have no size entry. The others give once, few or many, or a class for an expanded clone.

-,-,TRBJ1-5,TRBV28,CASSLSLINQPQHF,TGTGCCAGCAGTTTGAGCCTGATCAATCAGCCCCAGCATTTT
-,-,TRBJ2-2,TRBV5-1,CASMAGAVDTGELFF,TGCGCCAGCATGGCAGGGGCTGTTGACACCGGGGAGCTGTTTTTT
TRBD2,-,TRBJ2-1,TRBV6-1,CASSGPSSGDGSYNEQFF,TGTGCCAGCAGTGGACCCTCTAGCGGGGATGGATCCTACAATGAGCAGTTCTTC
-,-,TRBJ2-3,TRBV21-1,CAGTSGGRGMQYF,TGTGCGGGGACTAGCGGGGGCCGCGGGATGCAGTATTTT
TRBD1,-,TRBJ2-7,TRBV4-3,CASSRDRVGEQYF,TGCGCCAGCAGCAGGGACAGGGTAGGCGAGCAGTACTTC
-,-,TRBJ1-1,TRBV5-1,CASSLSPLGGTEAFF,TGCGCCAGCAGCTTATCACCTCTGGGGGGCACTGAAGCTTTCTTT
-,-,TRBJ2-5,TRBV10-2,CASSDGRELETQYF,TGCGCCAGCAGTGACGGCAGGGAACTAGAGACCCAGTACTTC
-,-,TRBJ2-6,TRBV18,CASSVDSSGANVLTF,TGTGCCAGCTCCGTGGACAGCTCTGGGGCCAACGTCCTGACTTTC
TRBD1,-,TRBJ1-6,TRBV14,CASSLSQGVYSPLHF,TGTGCCAGCAGCCTATCGCAGGGGGTCTATTCACCCCTCCACTTT
-,-,TRBJ1-3,TRBV28,CGQFISGNTIYF,TGTGGTCAGTTCATCTCTGGAAACACCATATATTTT
TRBD1,-,TRBJ1-2,TRBV6-2/TRBV6-3,CASSSGTGDTF,TGTGCCAGCAGTTCCGGGACAGGGGACACCTTC
-,-,TRBJ2-7,TRBV6-2/TRBV6-3,CASSLFSYEQYF,TGTGCCAGCAGTTTATTCTCCTACGAGCAGTACTTC
-,once,TRBJ2-1,TRBV11-2,CASSSLAPGATGIGEQFF,TGTGCCAGCAGCTCCTTAGCCCCAGGGGCAACCGGGATAGGAGAGCAGTTCTTC
TRBD1,-,TRBJ1-4,TRBV19,CASSFRPGGAEKLFF,TGTGCCAGTAGTTTCAGGCCAGGGGGAGCCGAAAAACTGTTTTTT
-,few,TRBJ1-1,TRBV10-1,CASSEQHNTEAFF,TGCGCCAGCAGTGAGCAACACAACACTGAAGCTTTCTTT
TRBD1,-,TRBJ2-7,TRBV6-4,CASSDRGRFPKYEQYF,TGTGCCAGCAGTGATAGGGGGCGCTTCCCAAAGTACGAGCAGTACTTC
TRBD1,-,TRBJ1-1,TRBV29-1,CSVEGQGNTEAFF,TGCAGCGTTGAGGGACAGGGGAACACTGAAGCTTTCTTT
-,-,TRBJ1-1,TRBV7-5,CVRNPGQFMNTEAFF,TGTGTCAGAAACCCCGGACAGTTCATGAACACTGAAGCTTTCTTT
-,-,TRBJ1-2,TRBV4-3,CASSLNKWAGNGYTF,TGCGCCAGCAGCCTGAACAAATGGGCAGGGAATGGCTACACCTTC
TRBD2,once,TRBJ2-7,TRBV9,CASSVGPSGGLLDEQYF,TGTGCCAGCAGCGTAGGCCCTAGCGGGGGTCTACTCGACGAGCAGTACTTC
-,-,TRBJ2-1,TRBV4-1,CASSQGQYNEQFF,TGCGCCAGCAGCCAAGGGCAATACAATGAGCAGTTCTTC
TRBD1,-,TRBJ1-4,TRBV19,CASATQGAGEKLFF,TGTGCCAGTGCAACCCAGGGGGCAGGTGAAAAACTGTTTTTT
TRBD1,-,TRBJ2-5,TRBV6-5,CASSYSRGPQETQYF,TGTGCCAGCAGTTACTCTAGGGGGCCCCAAGAGACCCAGTACTTC
TRBD1,-,TRBJ2-7,TRBV6-5,CASSWDGQGYEQYF,TGTGCCAGCAGTTGGGATGGACAGGGCTACGAGCAGTACTTC
TRBD1,-,TRBJ1-6,TRBV6-6,CASQGVLGNSPLHF,TGTGCCAGCCAGGGGGTTCTGGGGAATTCACCCCTCCACTTT
TRBD1,once,TRBJ1-6,TRBV6-5,CASGTAYYNSPLHF,TGTGCCAGCGGGACAGCCTACTATAATTCACCCCTCCACTTT
TRBD1,-,TRBJ2-7,TRBV5-1,CASSFGQASYEQYF,TGCGCCAGCAGCTTCGGACAGGCGTCCTACGAGCAGTACTTC
-,-,TRBJ2-5,TRBV7-2,CASSWSLQETQYF,TGTGCCAGCAGCTGGAGCCTCCAAGAGACCCAGTACTTC
-,-,TRBJ1-2,TRBV6-5,CASSYSGAGYTF,TGTGCCAGCAGTTACTCTGGGGCTGGCTACACCTTC
-,few,TRBJ2-7,TRBV4-3,CASSQDWGGGYEQYF,TGCGCCAGCAGCCAAGATTGGGGCGGTGGTTACGAGCAGTACTTC
TRBD2,-,TRBJ2-1,TRBV27,CASSPGLASDEQFF,TGTGCCAGCAGCCCGGGACTAGCCTCGGATGAGCAGTTCTTC
-,-,TRBJ1-1,TRBV5-1,CASSKDTRNTEAFF,TGCGCCAGCAGTAAGGACACAAGGAACACTGAAGCTTTCTTT
TRBD1,-,TRBJ1-1,TRBV7-9,CASSAQGDFPKGGTEAFF,TGTGCCAGCAGCGCGCAGGGGGATTTTCCCAAGGGGGGCACTGAAGCTTTCTTT
TRBD1,-,TRBJ1-1,TRBV10-3,CAIWSDRGLSMNTEAFF,TGTGCTATCTGGTCGGACAGGGGGCTCTCGATGAACACTGAAGCTTTCTTT
TRBD1,-,TRBJ1-1,TRBV27,CASSLMGQGQSEAFF,TGTGCCAGCAGTTTAATGGGACAGGGACAAAGTGAAGCTTTCTTT
-,-,TRBJ2-1,TRBV4-3,CASSLTQAAGEQFF,TGCGCCAGCAGCCTTACTCAAGCGGCGGGTGAGCAGTTCTTC
-,-,TRBJ2-7,TRBV5-5,CASSLVATPLYEQYF,TGTGCCAGCAGCTTGGTCGCTACCCCGCTCTACGAGCAGTACTTC
TRBD1,-,TRBJ1-6,TRBV15,CATSRGTGNYSPLHF,TGTGCCACCAGCAGGGGGACAGGGAATTATTCACCCCTCCACTTT
-,once,TRBJ2-6,TRBV28,CASSLYGTGANVLTF,TGTGCCAGCAGTTTATACGGGACTGGGGCCAACGTCCTGACTTTC
-,-,TRBJ1-2,TRBV5-8,CASSLLGGQNYGYTF,TGTGCCAGCAGCTTGTTAGGGGGACAAAATTATGGCTACACCTTC
-,-,TRBJ1-3,TRBV24-1,CATSDLNRDSGNTIYF,TGTGCCACCAGTGATTTGAATCGAGACTCTGGAAACACCATATATTTT
-,-,TRBJ2-3,TRBV5-1,CASSFLSPGVATDTQYF,TGCGCCAGCAGCTTTTTGAGCCCAGGGGTCGCCACAGATACGCAGTATTTT
-,-,TRBJ2-5,TRBV11-3,CASSLSSIATQYF,TGTGCCAGCAGCTTGTCCAGTATTGCGACCCAGTACTTC
-,few,TRBJ2-7,TRBV5-1,CASSLGPSSYEQYF,TGCGCCAGCAGCTTGGGGCCTAGCTCCTACGAGCAGTACTTC
-,-,TRBJ2-7,TRBV1,CTSRGGLALEQYF,TGCACCAGCAGGGGGGGGCTAGCTCTGGAGCAGTACTTC
-,-,TRBJ2-7,TRBV19,CASSDFYEQYF,TGTGCCAGTAGTGACTTCTACGAGCAGTACTTC
TRBD1,-,TRBJ1-1,TRBV28,CASTLGQGIMNTEAFF,TGTGCCAGCACCTTAGGACAGGGAATAATGAACACTGAAGCTTTCTTT
-,many,TRBJ1-1,TRBV2,CASHRGGLDEAFF,TGTGCCAGCCATCGTGGAGGTCTGGATGAAGCTTTCTTT
TRBD1,-,TRBJ1-5,TRBV28,CASSAGDRENQPQHF,TGTGCCAGCAGTGCCGGGGACAGGGAAAATCAGCCCCAGCATTTT
-,-,TRBJ1-1,TRBV28,CASSLFSTQRDTEAFF,TGTGCCAGCAGTTTATTCTCGACCCAGCGGGACACTGAAGCTTTCTTT
TRBD2,-,TRBJ2-1,TRBV3-1/TRBV3-2,CASSRAGEAFF,TGTGCCAGCAGCCGGGCGGGGGAGGCGTTCTTC
TRBD1,-,TRBJ1-3,TRBV9,CASSVVDRGGSGNTIYF,TGTGCCAGCAGCGTAGTGGACAGGGGAGGATCTGGAAACACCATATATTTT
-,-,TRBJ2-3,TRBV28,CASSPGGFTDTQYF,TGTGCCAGCAGCCCCGGGGGTTTCACAGATACGCAGTATTTT
-,-,TRBJ1-1,TRBV12-3/TRBV12-4,CATQRVNTEAFF,TGTGCCACCCAGCGGGTGAACACTGAAGCTTTCTTT